These 10 T cell receptor beta chains came from one sample sequenced in a study of T-cell reconstitution after alpha-beta-depleted transplantation in children. During its preparation, the TCRbeta library received unique molecular identifiers. Each CDR3 protein is one row after TCRdb ran MiXCR on the PCR reads. The table lists some 280,000 distinct CDR3 sequences, 9.9% of them singletons. Sample: PBMCs from the stem cell graft donor, taken from the stem cell graft. The source of these receptors is a human donor who donated a stem cell graft to a child with SCID.

Many counts were recorded for this clonotype. The chain combines TRBV20-1 with TRBJ2-7, with D tentatively TRBD1 (6 bases). Trimming took off 2 bases at V and 2 bases at J, with 7 bases between the two ends. The CDR3 has 12 residues. Per germline, CDR1 DFQATT and CDR2 SNEGSKA (reference sequence). This chain's CDR3 is CSARPGAYEQYF. The CDR3, as DNA: TGCAGTGCTAGACCAGGGGCCTACGAGCAGTACTTC.

V gene TRBV20-1 combines with J gene TRBJ2-7, with D uncertain. The CDR3 length is 12 residues. Germline CDR1 reads DFQATT; CDR2 reads SNEGSKA (reference sequence). V lost 2 bases to trimming and J lost 0 bases, with 5 bases between them. CDR3 residues: CSARRNSYEQYF. DNA for the CDR3: TGCAGTGCTAGAAGAAACTCCTACGAGCAGTACTTC.

This chain joins TRBV15 and TRBJ2-4; tentatively, D is TRBD1 (6 bases). This CDR3 region has 17 residues. V was cut by 3 bases and J by 6 bases, with 21 bases left in between. CDR1 LNHNV and CDR2 YYDKDF come from the germline V gene (reference sequence). Written as DNA, the CDR3 is TGTGCCACCAGCAGTCCTTTCGTCGGGGTAGGGGGAAACATTCAGTACTTC. This gives the protein CATSSPFVGVGGNIQYF. Together with reference TRBV15 and TRBJ2-4, the CDR3 gives the full variable domain: DAMVIQNPRYQVTQFGKPVTLSCSQTLNHNVMYWYQQKSSQAPKLLFHYYDKDFNNEADTPDNFQSRRPNTSFCFLDIRSPGLGDTAMYLCATSSPFVGVGGNIQYFGAGTRLSVL.

The chain couples TRBV9 to TRBJ1-2, with D possibly TRBD1 on 6 matching bases. CDR1 SGDLS and CDR2 YYNGEE come from the germline V gene. The V gene lost 5 bases and the J gene lost 4 bases, with 9 bases spanning the gap. The CDR3 covers 12 residues. As DNA, the CDR3 is TGTGCCAGCAGGCAGGGGACCTATGGCTACACCTTC. Translated, it gives CASRQGTYGYTF.

This clonotype was detected only a few times. The chain combines TRBV20-1 with TRBJ2-1, with 15 bases fitting TRBD2. The junction had 11 bases not matched to a gene; V was cut back by 3 bases and J by 8 bases. The germline CDR1 and CDR2 sequences are DFQATT and SNEGSKA (reference sequence). The CDR3 length is 17 residues. The CDR3 protein is CSASFSGLAGGLYEQFF. CDR3 DNA: TGCAGTGCTAGTTTTTCGGGACTAGCGGGGGGCCTATATGAGCAGTTCTTC.

The genes are TRBV20-1 and TRBJ2-1; no clear D. CDR1 is DFQATT and CDR2 is SNEGSKA in the germline V gene (reference sequence). The V and J ends lost 5 bases and 0 bases respectively, with 11 bases between them. This CDR3 region has 14 residues. DNA for the CDR3: TGCAGTGCTGGATCCTTAAGCTCCTACAATGAGCAGTTCTTC. Protein product: CSAGSLSSYNEQFF.

V is TRBV12-3 or TRBV12-4 and J is TRBJ1-5; possibly TRBD1 for D (5 bases). The CDR3 consists of 14 residues. The V end lost 3 bases, the J end lost 6 bases, and 12 bases lay between the germline ends. This CDR3 reads CASSFGTQVQPQHF. The CDR3 coding sequence is TGTGCCAGCAGTTTCGGGACTCAGGTTCAGCCCCAGCATTTT.

This clonotype occurred a few times. V is TRBV12-5 and J is TRBJ2-2; tentatively, D is TRBD2 (6 bases). Trimming took 3 bases from V and 2 from J, leaving 10 bases between them. Germline V gene lookup returns CDR1 LGHNT and CDR2 FRNRAP. CDR3 length: 15 residues. CDR3 nucleotides: TGTGCTAGTGGTTTAGGAGGGGTCAACACCGGGGAGCTGTTTTTT. Translation: CASGLGGVNTGELFF.

This rearrangement joins TRBV4-2 to TRBJ2-5; 14 bases agree with TRBD2. From germline, CDR1 is LGHNA and CDR2 YNFKEQ. This CDR3 region has 19 residues. The trim removed 4 bases at V and 2 bases at J, leaving 12 bases unmatched. The CDR3 loop reads CASSPGLAGGLTGQETQYF. The CDR3 DNA follows: TGTGCCAGCAGCCCAGGACTAGCGGGGGGACTTACCGGACAAGAGACCCAGTACTTC.

The chain couples TRBV5-1 to TRBJ2-2; no clear D. CDR1 and CDR2 (germline): SGHRS, YFSETQ. Trimming removed 1 base at V and 0 bases at J, with 7 bases between. CDR3 size: 15 residues. The DNA of the CDR3 is TGCGCCAGCAGCTTGCGGCAATCGAACACCGGGGAGCTGTTTTTT. Translating gives CASSLRQSNTGELFF.